This entry lists 5 T cell receptor beta chains sequenced from one sample in a study of control samples from healthy donors and cancer patients. Assay: immunoSEQ multiplex PCR; the TCRdb copy retains only in-frame clones and omits some. This table has 230,000 or so clones, just under 95% appearing once. Material: blood. The receptors shown here come from a man aged 50 or older in good health.

The chain recombines TRBV28 with TRBJ2-7; D is ambiguous. The CDR3 contains 12 residues. Trimming took off 6 bases at V and 2 bases at J, with 8 bases between the two ends. Germline V CDR1 and CDR2: MDHEN, SYDVKM. CDR3 protein: CASRHRPYEQYF. CDR3 DNA: TGTGCCAGCAGGCACAGACCCTACGAGCAGTACTTC.

The chain recombines TRBV27 with TRBJ1-2; D unresolved. V shed 7 bases and J shed 7 bases, with 16 bases lying between them. The CDR3 loop spans 13 amino acids. In germline, CDR1 is MNHEY, CDR2 SMNVEV (reference sequence). This CDR3 is CASIIKVISGYTF. The CDR3 bases are TGTGCCAGCATTATAAAGGTGATTAGTGGCTACACCTTC.

The CDR3 is CASSTHQGASEQYF. CDR3 bases: TGTGCCAGCTCAACACACCAGGGGGCTAGCGAGCAGTACTTC. The J gene is TRBJ2-7, the V gene TRBV18, with TRBD1 matching 8 bases. CDR3 size: 14 residues. V gave up 5 bases and J gave up 6 bases; unmatched junction bases: 9. Germline CDR1 reads KGHSH; CDR2 reads LQKENI.

The CDR3 coding sequence is TGTGCCAGCAGCTTAGCGCCAGGGGCCGACACCGGGGAGCTGTTTTTT. Translated: CASSLAPGADTGELFF. The chain carries TRBV7-6 and TRBJ2-2; maybe TRBD1 (6 bases). The V gene's germline CDR1 is SGHVS and CDR2 FNYEAQ. The CDR3 loop spans 16 amino acids. V lost 0 bases to trimming and J lost 3 bases, with 11 bases between them.

The chain joins TRBV5-1 to TRBJ1-6; possibly TRBD1 for D (5 bases). Trimming stripped 4 bases from V and 7 bases from J, with 15 bases between. This CDR3 has 15 amino acids. Looked up from germline, CDR1 is SGHRS and CDR2 is YFSETQ. CDR3 sequence reads: CASSGGVIENSPLHF. In nucleotides, the CDR3 is TGCGCCAGCAGCGGGGGGGTCATCGAGAATTCACCCCTCCACTTT. The full variable domain, in which reference TRBV5-1 and TRBJ1-6 provide the parts outside the CDR3, is KAGVTQTPRYLIKTRGQQVTLSCSPISGHRSVSWYQQTPGQGLQFLFEYFSETQRNKGNFPGRFSGRQFSNSRSEMNVSTLELGDSALYLCASSGGVIENSPLHFGNGTRLTVT.